The clone carrying this T cell receptor beta chain has a count of ten or more. This record belongs to a study of T cell repertoires in cytomegalovirus infection. The CDR3 length is 15 residues. With V trimmed by 2 bases and J by 2 bases, 5 bases remained unmatched. Germline lookup yields CDR1 SNHLY and CDR2 FYNNEI. TCRdb re-analysed the reads in MiXCR, keeping a single row per CDR3 protein. The sample includes some 100,000 distinct CDR3 sequences, less than 25% seen only once; the top ten take approximately 39%. Material for sequencing was CD8+ T cells from PBMCs. This receptor was identified in a human donor in good health (CMV status not recorded). Some clones in this sample may be carry-over from other donors' samples. The chain recombines TRBV2 with TRBJ2-7; TRBD1 agrees at 8 bases. The CDR3 protein is CASSETQGATYEQYF. DNA of the CDR3: TGTGCCAGCAGTGAAACGCAGGGGGCAACCTACGAGCAGTACTTC.